This T cell receptor (beta chain) was observed in a study of T cells after posttransplantation cyclophosphamide. Trimming pared 4 bases from V and 0 bases from J, leaving 3 bases between. Germline CDR1 is SGHRS and CDR2 is YFSETQ. The CDR3 runs 12 residues. Generated by immunoSEQ multiplex PCR, the TCRdb table keeps only in-frame clones and is missing some. Among roughly 12,000 clones listed, 85% to 95% were seen once. Sequencing was carried out using naive CD8+ T cells sorted from PBMCs. V gene TRBV5-1 combines with J gene TRBJ2-3, with D unclear. The sequence was collected from a young man in good health and a related stem cell transplant donor. The CDR3 reads CASSPSTDTQYF. Written as DNA, the CDR3 is TGCGCCAGCAGCCCTAGCACAGATACGCAGTATTTT.